In this sample, the clone carrying this T cell receptor beta chain turned up once. Its matching antigen is unknown. The data were obtained in a study of blood T cells in healthy people across ages. General study results and limits: Per-million-T-cell TCR beta diversity fell roughly linearly with age.

Next came a second PCR, run for about 7 to 12 cycles, which used a sample-barcoded 5' primer along with a J-beta primer mix. CDR3-containing paired-end reads numbered at least 3 million in each sample. TCRdb analysed the 5' RACE reads with MiXCR anew, one entry per CDR3 protein. The sample has roughly 800,000 distinct CDR3 sequences, roughly 64% seen once. The V gene end was trimmed by 3 bases and the J gene end by 6 bases; junction bases not matched to a gene: 4. The CDR3 has 14 amino acids. Germline values: CDR1 MNHNS, CDR2 SASEGT. The TCR originated in a man aged 25-45 years in good health. Sequencing was carried out using blood. This sequence joins TRBV6-1 and TRBJ2-3; 9 positions agree with TRBD2. In DNA, the CDR3 is TGTGCCAGCAGTGAGCGGGGGGGCCCTGATACGCAGTATTTT. This sequence encodes CASSERGGPDTQYF.